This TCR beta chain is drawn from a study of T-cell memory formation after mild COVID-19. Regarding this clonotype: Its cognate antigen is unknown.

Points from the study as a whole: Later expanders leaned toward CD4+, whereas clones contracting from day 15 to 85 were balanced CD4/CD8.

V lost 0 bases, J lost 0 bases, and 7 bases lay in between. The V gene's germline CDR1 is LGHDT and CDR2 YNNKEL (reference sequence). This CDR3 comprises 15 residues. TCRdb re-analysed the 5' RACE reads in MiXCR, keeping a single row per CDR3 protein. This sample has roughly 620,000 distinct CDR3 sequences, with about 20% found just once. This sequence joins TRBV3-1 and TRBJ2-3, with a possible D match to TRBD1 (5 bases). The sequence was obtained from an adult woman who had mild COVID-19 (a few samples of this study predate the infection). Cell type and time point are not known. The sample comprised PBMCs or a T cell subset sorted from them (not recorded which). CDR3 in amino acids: CASSQEPGSTDTQYF. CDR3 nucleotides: TGTGCCAGCAGCCAAGAGCCAGGGAGCACAGATACGCAGTATTTT.